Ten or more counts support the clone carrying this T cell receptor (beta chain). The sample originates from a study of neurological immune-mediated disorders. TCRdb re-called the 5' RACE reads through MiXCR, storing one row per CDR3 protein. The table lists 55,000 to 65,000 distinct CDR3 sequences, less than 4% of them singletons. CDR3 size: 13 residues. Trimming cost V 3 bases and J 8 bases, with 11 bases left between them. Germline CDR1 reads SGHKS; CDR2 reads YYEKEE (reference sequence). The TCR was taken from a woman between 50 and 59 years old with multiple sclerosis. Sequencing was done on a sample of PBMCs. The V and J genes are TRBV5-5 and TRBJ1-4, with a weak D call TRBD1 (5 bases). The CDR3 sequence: CASSWGDGEKLFF. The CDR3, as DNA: TGTGCCAGCAGCTGGGGGGACGGAGAAAAACTGTTTTTT. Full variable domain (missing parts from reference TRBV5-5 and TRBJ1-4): DAGVTQSPTHLIKTRGQQVTLRCSPISGHKSVSWYQQVLGQGPQFIFQYYEKEERGRGNFPDRFSARQFPNYSSELNVNALLLGDSALYLCASSWGDGEKLFFGSGTQLSVL.